This passage covers 27 T cell receptor beta chains from one sample sequenced in a study of shared clonotypes between healthy human individuals. Sequenced by immunoSEQ multiplex PCR; TCRdb stores in-frame clones only, minus some. The data show hundreds of thousands of clones, 74% seen once. The material sequenced was memory CD4+ T cells sorted from blood. Subset: CD45RA-negative fraction. The receptors originated from a woman aged 25 to 39 in good health.

This clone appeared once. The rearrangement uses TRBV30 and TRBJ2-7, with D unclear. Germline-derived CDR1 and CDR2 are GTSNPN and SVGIG (reference sequence). The length of the CDR3 is 11 residues. V gave up 7 bases and J gave up 11 bases, with 18 bases separating them. The CDR3 region is CAYNVDGGEYF. The CDR3 DNA is TGTGCCTACAACGTTGATGGTGGCGAGTACTTC. Full variable domain (outside the CDR3, taken from reference TRBV30 and TRBJ2-7): SQTIHQWPATLVQPVGSPLSLECTVEGTSNPNLYWYRQAAGRGLQLLFYSVGIGQISSEVPQNLSASRPQDRQFILSSKKLLLSDSGFYLCAYNVDGGEYFGPGTRLTVT.

A few counts support this clone. The chain is built from TRBV10-1 and TRBJ2-7, with a tentative D call TRBD2 (6 bases). CDR1 is WNHNN and CDR2 is SYGVQD in the germline V gene (reference sequence). This CDR3 spans 14 amino acids. The V gene lost 4 bases and the J gene lost 5 bases, with 15 bases spanning the gap. The CDR3 DNA is TGCGCCAGCAGTGGCGGGACTCGGCGGGACGAGCAGTACTTC. Its protein product is CASSGGTRRDEQYF.

The J gene is TRBJ1-4, the V gene TRBV5-1; unclear D gene. The ends were cut back, 4 bases at V and 1 base at J, with 11 bases in the middle. CDR3 length: 15 residues. Germline V gene data show CDR1 as SGHRS and CDR2 as YFSETQ. CDR3 nucleotides: TGCGCCAGCAGCCGGGCCCAGCAAACTAATGAAAAACTGTTTTTT. It codes for CASSRAQQTNEKLFF. The whole variable domain, remainder taken from reference TRBV5-1 and TRBJ1-4, is KAGVTQTPRYLIKTRGQQVTLSCSPISGHRSVSWYQQTPGQGLQFLFEYFSETQRNKGNFPGRFSGRQFSNSRSEMNVSTLELGDSALYLCASSRAQQTNEKLFFGSGTQLSVL.

This chain links TRBV15 with TRBJ2-2; D perhaps matches TRBD2 (6 bases). This CDR3 is built from 14 residues. Germline V lookup: CDR1 LNHNV, CDR2 YYDKDF (reference sequence). Trimming cost V 8 bases and J 6 bases, with 16 bases left between them. Here the CDR3 DNA reads TGTGCCACCGGAGGGCCAGACGGGCCCGGGGAGCTGTTTTTT. Translating gives CATGGPDGPGELFF.

J is TRBJ1-5 and V is TRBV5-5; D gene uncertain. V was shortened by 0 bases and J by 0 bases, with 10 bases between the two germline ends. CDR1 SGHKS and CDR2 YYEKEE come from the germline V gene (reference sequence). The CDR3 extends over 16 amino acids. The CDR3 DNA follows: TGTGCCAGCAGCTTGGAGCGGCCAGATAGCAATCAGCCCCAGCATTTT. As protein: CASSLERPDSNQPQHF.

This chain links TRBV5-6 with TRBJ1-1; TRBD1 matches 11 bases. CDR1 SGHDT and CDR2 YYEEEE come from the germline V gene. The CDR3 contains 17 residues. V trimming: 3 bases; J trimming: 1 base; junction bases outside the gene matches: 8. CDR3 sequence: CASSWTGTGGQNTEAFF. Here the CDR3 DNA reads TGTGCCAGCAGCTGGACCGGGACAGGGGGACAGAACACTGAAGCTTTCTTT.

The V gene is TRBV27, the J gene TRBJ2-1; D possibly corresponds to TRBD2 (6 bases). Trimming took off 5 bases at V and 2 bases at J, with 19 bases between the two ends. The length of the CDR3 is 17 residues. Per germline, CDR1 MNHEY and CDR2 SMNVEV (reference sequence). In DNA, the CDR3 is TGTGCCAGCAGTAAGTCGTACGGGACTGCCGCCTACAATGAGCAGTTCTTC. Translating gives CASSKSYGTAAYNEQFF.

In its sample, this clone was seen a few times. The rearrangement links TRBV10-3 to TRBJ1-3; D uncertain. Germline V lookup: CDR1 ENHRY, CDR2 SYGVKD. The CDR3 runs to 14 residues. V dropped 7 bases and J dropped 0 bases, with 10 bases sitting between them. The CDR3 DNA reads TGTGCCATCAAGGAGACTGACTCTGGAAACACCATATATTTT. Translation gives CAIKETDSGNTIYF.

The V and J genes are TRBV11-2 and TRBJ1-1, with 8 bases identical to TRBD1. CDR3 length equals 15 residues. J lost 1 base, V lost 6 bases, and 7 bases had no gene match. Looked up from germline, CDR1 is SGHAT and CDR2 is FQNNGV. The DNA of the CDR3 is TGTGCCAGCAGACTGGCGGGACAGGCGAACACTGAAGCTTTCTTT. Translating gives CASRLAGQANTEAFF.

The chain carries TRBV7-9 and TRBJ2-1, with 8 bases aligning to TRBD2. The CDR3 totals 15 residues. CDR1 SEHNR and CDR2 FQNEAQ come from the germline V gene (reference sequence). The V segment lost 5 bases and the J segment 8 bases; nucleotides outside the gene matches: 11. The CDR3: CASSPGTSEFDEQFF. The CDR3 DNA reads as TGTGCCAGCAGCCCCGGGACTAGTGAATTCGATGAGCAGTTCTTC.

The chain uses TRBV29-1 and TRBJ2-7; TRBD1 might be the D (6 bases). Trimming pared 5 bases from V and 0 bases from J, leaving 23 bases between. The germline gives CDR1 SQVTM, CDR2 ANQGSEA. This CDR3 is built from 17 residues. CDR3 in DNA: TGCAGCGTTAGGGCGGTTCAGGGGCTGCTCGGCTCCTACGAGCAGTACTTC. This codes for CSVRAVQGLLGSYEQYF.

This rearrangement joins TRBV6-6 to TRBJ2-2; D remains ambiguous. Germline V gene data show CDR1 as MNHNY and CDR2 as SVGAGI (reference sequence). The CDR3 totals 13 residues. Trimming pared 5 bases from V and 1 base from J, leaving 5 bases between. The chain's CDR3 is CASSPMNTGELFF. The DNA of the CDR3 is TGTGCCAGCAGTCCAATGAACACCGGGGAGCTGTTTTTT.

The chain is built from TRBV5-4 and TRBJ1-2; D possibly corresponds to TRBD1 (5 bases). Germline loops: CDR1 SGHNT, CDR2 YYREEE (reference sequence). The CDR3 has 15 amino acids. Trimming left V 4 bases short and J 2 bases short, with 15 bases between. The CDR3: CASSPGHRTNYGYTF. Here the CDR3 DNA reads TGTGCCAGCAGCCCAGGGCACAGAACGAACTATGGCTACACCTTC.

With regard to this clone: The same CDR3 arises from other DNA sequences in this sample as well. The gene calls are TRBV5-1 and TRBJ1-2; the D is unclear. The germline V gene has CDR1 SGHRS and CDR2 YFSETQ. Trimming shortened V by 0 bases and J by 0 bases, and 6 bases separated the two germline ends. The CDR3 length is 14 residues. CDR3 loop: CASSLDSTNYGYTF. The CDR3 DNA reads as TGCGCCAGCAGCTTGGACAGTACTAACTATGGCTACACCTTC.

The V gene is TRBV9, the J gene TRBJ2-7; D gene ambiguous. Germline values: CDR1 SGDLS, CDR2 YYNGEE. CDR3 length: 15 residues. Trimming removed 0 bases from V and 3 bases from J, with 13 bases in between. The CDR3 loop is CASSVGRETHYEQYF. CDR3 nucleotides: TGTGCCAGCAGCGTAGGTAGGGAAACACACTACGAGCAGTACTTC.

This clone was picked up a small number of times. This chain uses TRBV7-8 with TRBJ1-2; the D gene is possibly TRBD1 (6 bases). CDR3 length: 13 amino acids. Looked up from germline, CDR1 is SGHVS and CDR2 is FQNEAQ. Trimming removed 5 bases from V and 14 bases from J, with 21 bases in between. CDR3 residues: CASSPSGGEVRTF. The DNA for the CDR3 is TGTGCCAGCAGCCCCAGCGGGGGCGAGGTTCGGACCTTC.

V and J are TRBV19 and TRBJ2-6; D is unclear. The CDR3 sequence is 15 residues long. With 3 bases removed from V and 0 bases from J, the gap between germline ends came to 6 bases. Germline V lookup: CDR1 LNHDA, CDR2 SQIVND (reference sequence). CDR3 DNA: TGTGCCAGTAGTATTATCACCTCTGGGGCCAACGTCCTGACTTTC. Encoded protein: CASSIITSGANVLTF.

On this clone: Other DNA sequences from this sample encode an identical CDR3 as well. J is TRBJ1-5 and V is TRBV28; 8 bases align to TRBD1. V lost 6 bases to trimming and J lost 2 bases; unmatched junction nucleotides: 3. CDR1 and CDR2 from the germline V gene are MDHEN and SYDVKM. This CDR3 has 14 residues. In nucleotides, the CDR3 is TGTGCCAGCAGATCAGGGGGCGGCAATCAGCCCCAGCATTTT. Protein sequence: CASRSGGGNQPQHF. Variable domain in full (rest from reference TRBV28 and TRBJ1-5): DVKVTQSSRYLVKRTGEKVFLECVQDMDHENMFWYRQDPGLGLRLIYFSYDVKMKEKGDIPEGYSVSREKKERFSLILESASTNQTSMYLCASRSGGGNQPQHFGDGTRLSIL.

This sequence joins TRBV7-2 and TRBJ2-2; D is perhaps TRBD1 or TRBD2 (7 bases each). Between the trimmed V and J ends, which lost 5 bases and 5 bases, there was a span of 12 bases. Germline V gives CDR1 SGHTA, CDR2 FQGNSA. This CDR3 is 14 amino acids long. The CDR3 bases are TGTGCCAGCAGCCCCAGGGGGGGTACCGGGGAGCTGTTTTTT. Protein: CASSPRGGTGELFF. Full variable domain (rest looked up from reference TRBV7-2 and TRBJ2-2): GAGVSQSPSNKVTEKGKDVELRCDPISGHTALYWYRQSLGQGLEFLIYFQGNSAPDKSGLPSDRFSAERTGGSVSTLTIQRTQQEDSAVYLCASSPRGGTGELFFGEGSRLTVL.

CDR3: CASSSREGGNEQYF. The CDR3 coding sequence is TGCGCCAGCAGCTCGAGGGAGGGAGGGAACGAGCAGTACTTC. This sequence joins TRBV5-1 and TRBJ2-7, with 7 bases identical to TRBD2. V lost 3 bases and J lost 5; bases outside the gene matches: 8. Per the germline V gene, CDR1 is SGHRS and CDR2 is YFSETQ. This CDR3 has 14 amino acids.

The chain couples TRBV28 to TRBJ1-1; D uncertain. This CDR3 region has 14 residues. V was shortened by 5 bases and J by 0 bases, with 10 bases between the two germline ends. Germline CDR1 reads MDHEN; CDR2 reads SYDVKM. CDR3 region: CASSPHKLNTEAFF. DNA for the CDR3: TGTGCCAGCAGTCCACACAAGTTGAACACTGAAGCTTTCTTT.

This chain links TRBV27 with TRBJ1-1; D perhaps matches TRBD1 (5 bases). From germline, CDR1 is MNHEY and CDR2 SMNVEV (reference sequence). The CDR3 loop spans 11 amino acids. V dropped 7 bases and J dropped 7 bases, with 10 bases sitting between them. CDR3 residues: CASTQGGEAFF. The CDR3 DNA reads as TGTGCCAGCACCCAGGGTGGTGAAGCTTTCTTT.

This chain uses TRBV7-9 with TRBJ1-2, with D uncertain. The CDR3 is made up of 11 amino acids. The germline gives CDR1 SEHNR, CDR2 FQNEAQ (reference sequence). Trimming took off 1 base at V and 8 bases at J, with 5 bases between the two ends. CDR3 bases: TGTGCCAGCAGCTTAGGTTCCGGCTACACCTTC. Its protein is CASSLGSGYTF.

This sequence joins TRBV6-6 and TRBJ2-1, with D unresolved. CDR3 length equals 12 residues. With 2 bases removed from V and 7 bases from J, the gap between germline ends came to 6 bases. Germline loops: CDR1 MNHNY, CDR2 SVGAGI (reference sequence). The CDR3 DNA sequence: TGTGCCAGCAGTTACCGGCAAAATGAGCAGTTCTTC. Protein: CASSYRQNEQFF.

This clone occurred a few times. V is TRBV2 and J is TRBJ1-1; D is possibly TRBD1 (6 bases). V was cut by 7 bases and J by 1 base, with 13 bases left in between. Germline CDR1 SNHLY, CDR2 FYNNEI. CDR3 length: 14 residues. This CDR3 reads CASNLGQRNTEAFF. The CDR3 DNA reads TGTGCCAGCAACCTAGGACAGAGGAACACTGAAGCTTTCTTT.

This clone has a handful of counts. This chain connects TRBV23-1 to TRBJ2-7; D unclear. TRBV23-1 is given ORF status, its function remaining uncertain. Trimming shortened V by 4 bases and J by 2 bases, and 3 bases separated the two germline ends. CDR3 size: 11 residues. The CDR3 reads CASSRPYEQYF. CDR3 nucleotides: TGCGCCAGCAGTCGGCCCTACGAGCAGTACTTC.

V and J are TRBV30 and TRBJ2-6, with 7 bases matching TRBD1. V was clipped by 1 base and J by 2 bases; unmatched bases: 2. This CDR3 is 15 amino acids long. The germline V gene has CDR1 GTSNPN and CDR2 SVGIG (reference sequence). CDR3 protein: CAWSADRAGANVLTF. As DNA, the CDR3 is TGTGCCTGGAGTGCTGACAGGGCTGGGGCCAACGTCCTGACTTTC.